Listed below are T cell receptor beta chains from one sample, sequenced in a study of CD8 T cells in ankylosing spondylitis. From the 5' RACE reads, TCRdb called clonotypes with MiXCR, one entry per CDR3 protein. The table shows around 770,000 distinct CDR3 sequences, with about 11% occurring only once. Material for sequencing was blood, either unsorted or a sorted T cell fraction (not recorded which). The origin of the receptors is a male donor with ankylosing spondylitis. CDR3s include the opening cysteine and the closing phenylalanine or tryptophan. Each record gives: V gene, J gene, clone size, D gene, CDR3 protein, CDR3 DNA. The D gene is left open where the match is weak. Size is omitted from some rows. Given values are once, few, many or a class for expanded clones.

TRBV5-1,TRBJ2-7,.,TRBD2,CASSSTSGSTNEQYF,TGCGCCAGCAGCTCGACTAGCGGGAGCACCAACGAGCAGTACTTC
TRBV7-2,TRBJ1-5,few,.,CASSLATGAQPQHF,TGTGCCAGCAGCTTAGCAACAGGTGCTCAGCCCCAGCATTTT
TRBV24-1,TRBJ2-4,many,TRBD1,CATSDFRDRGNIQYF,TGTGCCACCAGTGATTTCCGGGACAGGGGAAACATTCAGTACTTC
TRBV6-2/TRBV6-3,TRBJ2-3,few,TRBD1,CASSLRTGGDTQYF,TGTGCCAGCAGTTTACGGACAGGGGGAGATACGCAGTATTTT
TRBV12-3/TRBV12-4,TRBJ2-7,many,.,CASSYRVNADEQYF,TGTGCCAGCAGTTACAGGGTTAATGCCGACGAGCAGTACTTC
TRBV14,TRBJ2-1,few,.,CASSRMTSLNEQFF,TGTGCCAGCAGCCGCATGACTAGTCTCAATGAGCAGTTCTTC
TRBV10-3,TRBJ1-2,many,TRBD1,CAISDGTGDGYTF,TGTGCCATCAGCGACGGGACAGGGGATGGCTACACCTTC
TRBV7-2,TRBJ1-2,.,.,CASSLAQYRESYGYTF,TGTGCCAGCAGCTTAGCGCAGTACAGGGAATCCTATGGCTACACCTTC
TRBV2,TRBJ2-1,few,.,CASSGGLSSYNEQFF,TGTGCCAGCAGTGGGGGACTGAGCTCCTACAATGAGCAGTTCTTC
TRBV20-1,TRBJ1-4,.,.,CSARDRVTNEKLFF,TGCAGTGCTAGAGACAGGGTAACTAATGAAAAACTGTTTTTT
TRBV5-1,TRBJ1-5,.,.,CASSSMSNQPQHF,TGCGCCAGCAGTTCAATGAGCAATCAGCCCCAGCATTTT
TRBV5-1,TRBJ2-1,many,.,CASSLGGAGLGMEQFF,TGCGCCAGCAGCTTGGGGGGAGCTGGACTGGGAATGGAGCAGTTCTTC
TRBV6-2/TRBV6-3,TRBJ2-6,few,.,CASTRSELGANVLTF,TGTGCCAGCACTCGATCGGAGCTTGGGGCCAACGTCCTGACTTTC
TRBV5-6,TRBJ1-2,.,.,CASSLGDRPYYGYTF,TGTGCCAGCAGCTTGGGAGACAGGCCTTACTATGGCTACACCTTC
TRBV7-9,TRBJ1-1,few,.,CASSLGRTAEAFF,TGTGCCAGCAGCTTAGGGAGGACGGCTGAAGCTTTCTTT
TRBV6-1,TRBJ2-1,.,.,CASRPIRRDEQFF,TGTGCCAGCAGGCCAATAAGGCGAGATGAGCAGTTCTTC
TRBV20-1,TRBJ1-1,few,.,CSAGSYRNTEAFF,TGCAGTGCTGGTTCCTACCGGAACACTGAAGCTTTCTTT
TRBV28,TRBJ2-4,few,.,CASSRPGLRAKNIQYF,TGTGCCAGCAGTCGTCCGGGACTCCGAGCCAAAAACATTCAGTACTTC
TRBV9,TRBJ1-1,.,.,CASSTGHRDYTEAFF,TGTGCCAGCAGCACTGGACACCGAGATTACACTGAAGCTTTCTTT
TRBV5-1,TRBJ2-2,.,.,CASSLFDITTGELFF,TGCGCCAGCAGCTTGTTTGACATTACCACCGGGGAGCTGTTTTTT
TRBV9,TRBJ2-1,few,.,CASSVTAVYNEQFF,TGTGCCAGCAGCGTAACGGCTGTTTACAATGAGCAGTTCTTC
TRBV20-1,TRBJ2-3,many,.,CSARDPSTGSGIDTQYF,TGCAGTGCTAGAGACCCTTCAACGGGTAGCGGAATAGATACGCAGTATTTT
TRBV5-1,TRBJ2-5,.,.,CASNREPYKTQYF,TGCGCCAGCAATAGGGAACCTTACAAGACCCAGTACTTC
TRBV6-1,TRBJ1-1,many,.,CASSERPTMNTEAFF,TGTGCCAGCAGTGAGAGACCGACGATGAACACTGAAGCTTTCTTT
TRBV5-6,TRBJ1-1,.,.,CASSFNRAAEAFF,TGTGCCAGCAGCTTTAACAGGGCCGCTGAAGCTTTCTTT
TRBV5-1,TRBJ2-1,few,TRBD2,CASRSSGRTLNEQFF,TGCGCCAGCAGATCTAGCGGGAGGACCCTCAATGAGCAGTTCTTC
TRBV12-3/TRBV12-4,TRBJ2-5,few,.,CASSFPRVTLRSQETQYF,TGTGCCAGCAGTTTCCCCCGGGTAACCCTTCGGTCCCAAGAGACCCAGTACTTC
TRBV6-5,TRBJ2-5,few,.,CASSYSRLQETQYF,TGTGCCAGCAGTTACTCGAGACTTCAAGAGACCCAGTACTTC
TRBV2,TRBJ2-3,.,.,CASRRTASTDTQYF,TGTGCCAGCAGGCGGACAGCTAGCACAGATACGCAGTATTTT
TRBV11-2,TRBJ2-3,.,.,CASSLMGGITDTQYF,TGTGCCAGCAGCTTAATGGGCGGGATCACAGATACGCAGTATTTT
TRBV11-2,TRBJ2-1,few,.,CASSLLTNEQFF,TGTGCCAGCAGCTTACTAACTAATGAGCAGTTCTTC